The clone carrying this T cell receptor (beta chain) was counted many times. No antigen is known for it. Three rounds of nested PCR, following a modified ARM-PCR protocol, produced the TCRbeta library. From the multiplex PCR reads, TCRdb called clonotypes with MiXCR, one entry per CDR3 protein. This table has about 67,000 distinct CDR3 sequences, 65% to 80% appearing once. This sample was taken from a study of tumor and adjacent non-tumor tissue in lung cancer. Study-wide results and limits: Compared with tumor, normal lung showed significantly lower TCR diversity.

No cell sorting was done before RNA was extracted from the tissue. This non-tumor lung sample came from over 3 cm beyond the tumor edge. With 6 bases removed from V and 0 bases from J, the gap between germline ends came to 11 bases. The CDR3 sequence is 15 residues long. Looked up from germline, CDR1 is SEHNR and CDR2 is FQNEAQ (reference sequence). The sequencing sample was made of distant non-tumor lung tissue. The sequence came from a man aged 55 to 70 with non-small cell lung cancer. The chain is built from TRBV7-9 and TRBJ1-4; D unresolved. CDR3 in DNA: TGTGCCAGCAGTCGGTCCCTTTCAACTAATGAAAAACTGTTTTTT. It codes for CASSRSLSTNEKLFF.